This is a list of T cell receptor beta chains from one sample in a study of cytomegalovirus exposure and HLA in healthy donors. Libraries were prepared by immunoSEQ multiplex PCR; TCRdb keeps only in-frame clonotypes and omits some of them. Of around 200,000 clones listed, roughly four fifths were seen once; the top ten hold more than 2%. The sequenced sample consisted of PBMCs. The source is a woman aged 30 to 39 in good health and CMV-seropositive. The CDR3 runs from the conserved cysteine through the conserved F or W. Each record gives: V gene, D gene, clone size, J gene, CDR3 DNA, CDR3 protein. D genes are given only for firm matches. The listing skips clone size in some rows; elsewhere it reads once, few, many or a size class.

>TRBV30|TRBD2|.|TRBJ2-7
TGTGCCTGGAGTAAAACCGGGACTAGAGTCTACGAGCAGTACTTC
CAWSKTGTRVYEQYF
>TRBV10-1|TRBD1|.|TRBJ1-2
TGCGCCAGCAGTGAAGGGGGCGGCTATGGCTACACCTTC
CASSEGGGYGYTF
>TRBV29-1|TRBD1|.|TRBJ1-2
TGCAGCGTGGGACAGGGGGGTGGCTACACCTTC
CSVGQGGGYTF
>TRBV18|TRBD2|.|TRBJ2-3
TGTGCCAGCTCCACACTAGCGGGGGACTCAGATACGCAGTATTTT
CASSTLAGDSDTQYF
>TRBV19|.|.|TRBJ2-6
TGTGCCAGTAGTAAAACAGGAGAGGCCAACGTCCTGACTTTC
CASSKTGEANVLTF
>TRBV14|.|once|TRBJ1-1
TGTGCCAGCAGCCTTAAGATTTGGGCCGGTTTGAACACTGAAGCTTTCTTT
CASSLKIWAGLNTEAFF
>TRBV7-9|.|.|TRBJ1-2
TGTGCCAGCAGCCCGTCATCAGGGGTCGGCTACACCTTC
CASSPSSGVGYTF
>TRBV25-1|.|.|TRBJ1-4
TGTGCCAGCAGTGAATTTTCAGGGTCGGTGGAAAAACTGTTTTTT
CASSEFSGSVEKLFF
>TRBV7-2|.|.|TRBJ2-7
TGTGCCATCACAACTAGTCGGTACGAGCAGTACTTC
CAITTSRYEQYF
>TRBV27|TRBD1|few|TRBJ2-1
TGTGCCAGCAGGGACGGGACAGCCTCCTACAATGAGCAGTTCTTC
CASRDGTASYNEQFF
>TRBV7-7|.|once|TRBJ2-1
TGTGCCAGCAGCTTAACAGTCTACAATGAGCAGTTCTTC
CASSLTVYNEQFF
>TRBV2|.|.|TRBJ2-7
TGTGCCAGCAGTTCACAGGGTGGGGACTACGAGCAGTACTTC
CASSSQGGDYEQYF
>TRBV5-4|TRBD1|few|TRBJ1-4
TGTGCCAGCAGCCCTAAGACAGGGACTGTTGCAACTAATGAAAAACTGTTTTTT
CASSPKTGTVATNEKLFF
>TRBV5-6|TRBD1|.|TRBJ1-1
TGTGCCAGCAGCTTGGAACAGGGGGCGCCGAAATGGAACACTGAAGCTTTCTTT
CASSLEQGAPKWNTEAFF
>TRBV7-2|TRBD1|.|TRBJ1-2
TGTGCCACCTTCTCAGGGGGCGGCTATGGCTACACCTTC
CATFSGGGYGYTF
>TRBV9|TRBD1|.|TRBJ2-5
TGTGCCAGCAGCCTCCGGGACAGGCCCCAAGAGACCCAGTACTTC
CASSLRDRPQETQYF
>TRBV2|.|.|TRBJ1-2
TGTGCCAGCAGTTCGGGGGGGTTGAATGGCTACACCTTC
CASSSGGLNGYTF
>TRBV4-3|TRBD1|.|TRBJ2-7
TGCGCCAGCAGCCAAGAATACAGGGGGCACGAGCAGTACTTC
CASSQEYRGHEQYF
>TRBV7-2|.|few|TRBJ1-1
TGTGCCAGCAGCTTTTTTCAGGGGATCACTGAAGCTTTCTTT
CASSFFQGITEAFF
>TRBV5-1|.|.|TRBJ1-5
TGCGCCAGCAGCCGAGGGAGCAATCAGCCCCAGCATTTT
CASSRGSNQPQHF
>TRBV30|TRBD1|.|TRBJ1-1
TGTGCCTGGAGTGTTGGACAGGGAGATTTGACTGAAGCTTTCTTT
CAWSVGQGDLTEAFF
>TRBV7-2|.|.|TRBJ2-7
TGTGCCAGCAGCTTAGACAGGTTCTACGAGCAGTACTTC
CASSLDRFYEQYF
>TRBV9|.|.|TRBJ2-7
TGTGCCAGCACCCCAGAGGCGGATTGGGCCTACGAGCAGTACTTC
CASTPEADWAYEQYF
>TRBV12-5|.|.|TRBJ1-1
TGTGCTAGTGGTTTCCCCCTAACGGGCCAGGGGCGGACTGAAGCTTTCTTT
CASGFPLTGQGRTEAFF
>TRBV19|TRBD1|.|TRBJ1-2
TGTGCCAGTAGTGGACACAGGGGGGCCCTTAACTATGGCTACACCTTC
CASSGHRGALNYGYTF
>TRBV4-3|TRBD1|.|TRBJ1-6
TGCGCCAGCAGCCAAGAATCGGACAGGGGGGGACCCCTCCACTTT
CASSQESDRGGPLHF
>TRBV6-5|.|.|TRBJ2-5
TGTGCCAGCAGTTACTCGGGGGCCTGGCGCCAAGAGACCCAGTACTTC
CASSYSGAWRQETQYF
>TRBV27|TRBD2|.|TRBJ2-7
TGTGCCAGCAGTTTAATGGTAGCGGGAGTCGACGAGCAGTACTTC
CASSLMVAGVDEQYF
>TRBV29-1|TRBD2|.|TRBJ2-3
TGCAGCGTTAAAGCGGGAGGGTCGTCTAGCACAGATACGCAGTATTTT
CSVKAGGSSSTDTQYF
>TRBV4-2|.|.|TRBJ2-1
TGTGCCAGCAGCCAAGATATGAGGAGCTCCTACAATGAGCAGTTCTTC
CASSQDMRSSYNEQFF
>TRBV7-9|TRBD2|.|TRBJ2-1
TGTGCCAGCAGCGCCGCCGGGACTACCTACAATGAGCAGTTCTTC
CASSAAGTTYNEQFF
>TRBV9|.|few|TRBJ2-2
TGTGCCAGCAGCGTAGCGGGAGGACAGACCGGGGAGCTGTTTTTT
CASSVAGGQTGELFF
>TRBV6-1|.|.|TRBJ1-1
TGTGCCAGCAGGCTACAGGTGGTGACTGAAGCTTTCTTT
CASRLQVVTEAFF
>TRBV5-1|TRBD1|.|TRBJ1-1
TGCGCCAGCAGCGCCGGGACAGGGGGGACTGAAGCTTTCTTT
CASSAGTGGTEAFF
>TRBV18|.|.|TRBJ1-1
TGTGCCAGCTCACCACTAGGCGGGACGGACACTGAAGCTTTCTTT
CASSPLGGTDTEAFF
>TRBV2|.|.|TRBJ2-3
TGTGCCAGCGGGGAGGGCGGGACATTCACAGATACGCAGTATTTT
CASGEGGTFTDTQYF
>TRBV30|.|.|TRBJ1-6
TGTGCCTGGAGTCGCACACGGACAGTGAGGGGTAATTCACCCCTCCACTTT
CAWSRTRTVRGNSPLHF
>TRBV30|.|few|TRBJ1-5
TGTGCCTGGAGTGAGGGGAGGGCAGAACCCCAGCATTTT
CAWSEGRAEPQHF
>TRBV7-9|.|once|TRBJ1-2
TGTGCCAGCAGCTCCAGCGGGTTGACGGAACACTCCTACACCTTC
CASSSSGLTEHSYTF
>TRBV4-1|.|.|TRBJ2-7
TGCGCCAGCAGCCAAATCTCTACGCCAGGGGAGCAGTACTTC
CASSQISTPGEQYF
>TRBV19|.|.|TRBJ2-7
TGTGCCAGTAGTATAGCAGAAACCTCCTACGAGCAGTACTTC
CASSIAETSYEQYF
>TRBV10-3|TRBD1|few|TRBJ2-2
TGTGCCATCAGTGAGGTCACAGGGGGCACCGGGGAGCTGTTTTTT
CAISEVTGGTGELFF
>TRBV5-1|.|.|TRBJ2-7
TGCGCCAGCAGCTTGGCCGGACAGCCTGACGAGCAGTACTTC
CASSLAGQPDEQYF
>TRBV4-1|.|.|TRBJ1-2
TGCGCCAGCAGCCAAGATACAGCCGGCTACTATGGCTACACCTTC
CASSQDTAGYYGYTF
>TRBV19|TRBD1|.|TRBJ2-1
TGTGCCAGTAGCACCGGGACAGGGGGTTACAATGAGCAGTTCTTC
CASSTGTGGYNEQFF